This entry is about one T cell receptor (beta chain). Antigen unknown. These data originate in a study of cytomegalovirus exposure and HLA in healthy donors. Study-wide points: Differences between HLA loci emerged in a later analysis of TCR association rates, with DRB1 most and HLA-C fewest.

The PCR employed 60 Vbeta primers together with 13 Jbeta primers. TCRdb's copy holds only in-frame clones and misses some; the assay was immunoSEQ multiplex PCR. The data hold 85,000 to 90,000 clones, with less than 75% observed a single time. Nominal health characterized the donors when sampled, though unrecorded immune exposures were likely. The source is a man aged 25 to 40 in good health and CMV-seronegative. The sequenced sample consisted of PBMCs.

The CDR3 region is CASSSTGYNNSPLHF. For the CDR3, the DNA is TGTGCCAGCAGCTCCACAGGCTATAATAATTCACCCCTCCACTTT. The chain links TRBV7-9 to TRBJ1-6, with D possibly matching TRBD1 (5 bases). V lost 4 bases and J lost 5, with 12 bases in between. Germline V gene sequence: CDR1 SEHNR, CDR2 FQNEAQ (reference sequence). The CDR3 contains 15 residues.